Given below is one TCR beta chain in context. What it binds is unknown. The data were obtained in a study of molecular identifiers for immune sequencing clone quantification. Points from the study as a whole: In naive cells, under 1% of molecules belonged to clones above 20 RNA copies, against over 97% in effector cells. Barcode-sharing identical TCR molecules could underestimate highly expanded clone sizes.

TCRdb analysed the PCR reads with MiXCR anew, one entry per CDR3 protein. The sample shows some 94,000 distinct CDR3 sequences, around a quarter of them seen only once. Every naive CD8 library was made from between roughly 17,000 and 1,100,000 sorted cells with 10%, 30% or 50% RNA. Losses at the gene ends were 6 bases for V and 8 bases for J; bases not matched to a gene: 9. Germline V gene sequence: CDR1 ENHRY, CDR2 SYGVKD. This CDR3 comprises 16 residues. Sequenced: naive CD8+ T cells from blood, with Jurkat cell RNA spiked in. Subset here: FACS-sorted CD8+CD4-CCR7+CD45RA+ naive T cells. The chain joins TRBV10-3 to TRBJ2-1, with 14 bases fitting TRBD2. This clonotype was sampled from a human donor in good health. Some libraries in this study had Jurkat cell RNA spiked in. CDR3 bases: TGTGCCATCAGCGACCCGACTAGCGGGAGGGCCCATGAGCAGTTCTTC. Amino acids: CAISDPTSGRAHEQFF.